These T cell receptor beta chains were read from a single sample in a study of blood T cell dynamics during melanoma immunotherapy. Measured with immunoSEQ multiplex PCR; TCRdb has only the in-frame clones, and not every one. The profile shows about 10,000 clones, more than 85% of them singletons. Sequences were derived from blood, sampled from a patient treated with checkpoint blockade. These receptors were obtained from a human donor with melanoma. Both conserved end residues are part of each CDR3. The D gene is left open where the match is weak. Part of the rows lack a size; the others show once, few, many or a class for expanded clones.

>.|TRBJ2-1|TRBV4-1|once
CASSFTAGVMSVDEQFF
TGCGCCAGCAGTTTTACCGCAGGGGTGATGTCGGTCGATGAGCAGTTCTTC
>.|TRBJ2-3|TRBV18|.
CASSSLAPDTQYF
TGTGCCAGCTCATCACTAGCACCAGATACGCAGTATTTT
>.|TRBJ2-5|TRBV10-1|once
CASSRTRQETQYF
TGCGCCAGCAGCAGGACACGGCAAGAGACCCAGTACTTC
>TRBD1|TRBJ1-1|TRBV4-1|.
CASSQNRDSREAFF
TGCGCCAGCAGCCAAAACCGGGACAGCCGTGAAGCTTTCTTT
>TRBD1|TRBJ2-5|TRBV2|.
CASLRDRQETQYF
TGTGCCAGCTTAAGGGACAGGCAAGAGACCCAGTACTTC
>TRBD1|TRBJ2-1|TRBV18|.
CASSRLTGGGNEQFF
TGTGCCAGCTCGCGTCTTACAGGGGGCGGGAATGAGCAGTTCTTC
>TRBD2|TRBJ2-1|TRBV7-8|.
CASRASGTYNEQFF
TGTGCCAGTCGAGCTAGCGGAACCTACAATGAGCAGTTCTTC
>.|TRBJ2-3|TRBV7-6|.
CASSLESADTQYF
TGTGCCAGCAGCTTAGAGTCCGCAGATACGCAGTATTTT
>TRBD1|TRBJ1-1|TRBV6-5|.
CASSRGTALNTEAFF
TGTGCCAGCAGCCGGGGGACAGCTTTGAACACTGAAGCTTTCTTT
>.|TRBJ1-5|TRBV19|once
CASSINSGSNQPQHF
TGTGCCAGTAGTATTAATTCCGGTAGCAATCAGCCCCAGCATTTT
>.|TRBJ2-3|TRBV4-3|.
CASSHGGDEGDTQYF
TGCGCCAGCAGCCATGGCGGTGATGAGGGGGATACGCAGTATTTT
>TRBD2|TRBJ2-2|TRBV30|once
CAWSVRMWLAGGYNTGELFF
TGTGCCTGGAGTGTACGGATGTGGCTAGCGGGAGGATATAACACCGGGGAGCTGTTTTTT
>TRBD1|TRBJ1-2|TRBV6-5|.
CASSRTGSNYGYTF
TGTGCCAGCAGTAGGACAGGGTCTAACTATGGCTACACCTTC
>.|TRBJ1-1|TRBV9|.
CASSETGTRYTEAFF
TGTGCCAGCAGTGAGACCGGAACGCGCTACACTGAAGCTTTCTTT
>TRBD2|TRBJ2-2|TRBV5-1|.
CASSFRLAGGNTGELFF
TGCGCCAGCAGCTTCCGACTAGCGGGAGGGAACACCGGGGAGCTGTTTTTT
>.|TRBJ2-1|TRBV7-2|.
CASSLGRNEQFF
TGTGCCAGCAGCTTAGGCAGGAATGAGCAGTTCTTC
>.|TRBJ1-3|TRBV18|.
CASSPRGQNSGNTIYF
TGTGCCAGCTCACCCCGAGGACAGAACTCTGGAAACACCATATATTTT
>.|TRBJ1-2|TRBV6-5|.
CASTRVSYGYTF
TGTGCCAGCACGCGGGTTTCCTATGGCTACACCTTC
>.|TRBJ2-7|TRBV5-6|few
CASSRFQNEQYF
TGTGCCAGCAGCCGCTTCCAGAACGAGCAGTACTTC
>.|TRBJ1-1|TRBV9|.
CASSSLGQNTEAFF
TGTGCCAGCAGCTCCCTGGGACAGAACACTGAAGCTTTCTTT
>.|TRBJ2-1|TRBV6-5|.
CASSYSRVGEQFF
TGTGCCAGCAGTTACTCGAGGGTGGGTGAGCAGTTCTTC
>.|TRBJ1-2|TRBV6-5|.
CATLPGGTPRGYTF
TGTGCCACCCTCCCCGGGGGAACCCCGAGGGGCTACACCTTC
>.|TRBJ2-1|TRBV5-4|.
CASTPGPAALGEQFF
TGTGCCAGCACCCCGGGTCCAGCGGCCTTGGGGGAGCAGTTCTTC
>.|TRBJ1-4|TRBV19|.
CASSIKGKNEKLFF
TGTGCCAGTAGTATAAAGGGGAAAAATGAAAAACTGTTTTTT
>TRBD2|TRBJ2-5|TRBV9|.
CASSVVGGLAGKETQYF
TGTGCCAGCAGCGTAGTCGGGGGACTAGCGGGAAAAGAGACCCAGTACTTC
>.|TRBJ2-2|TRBV7-2|once
CASSFRQRNTGELFF
TGTGCCAGCAGCTTCAGACAGCGGAACACCGGGGAGCTGTTTTTT
>.|TRBJ2-5|TRBV5-6|.
CASSFGPTQETQYF
TGTGCCAGCAGCTTTGGCCCTACCCAAGAGACCCAGTACTTC
>.|TRBJ2-7|TRBV6-1|few
CASSEWGTGSVEQYF
TGTGCCAGCAGTGAATGGGGTACAGGGAGCGTCGAGCAGTACTTC
>.|TRBJ1-1|TRBV2|.
CASSEIVAGTEAFF
TGTGCCAGCAGTGAAATCGTGGCGGGCACTGAAGCTTTCTTT
>TRBD2|TRBJ2-1|TRBV30|.
CAWSGLAGAGNEQFF
TGTGCCTGGAGTGGACTAGCGGGAGCAGGAAATGAGCAGTTCTTC
>.|TRBJ2-5|TRBV4-1|.
CASLGQETQYF
TGCGCCAGCCTTGGACAAGAGACCCAGTACTTC
>.|TRBJ2-4|TRBV7-2|.
CASSPPRGPQNIQYF
TGTGCCAGCAGCCCCCCCCGTGGCCCTCAAAACATTCAGTACTTC
>TRBD2|TRBJ2-7|TRBV9|.
CASSVASGSGYEQYF
TGTGCCAGCAGCGTAGCTAGCGGGAGTGGATACGAGCAGTACTTC
>.|TRBJ1-1|TRBV9|.
CASSVDGGHTEAFF
TGTGCCAGCAGCGTAGACGGGGGCCACACTGAAGCTTTCTTT
>.|TRBJ1-5|TRBV15|once
CATSRTPGARDASNQPQHF
TGTGCCACCAGCAGAACTCCGGGGGCGCGGGATGCGAGCAATCAGCCCCAGCATTTT
>.|TRBJ2-2|TRBV19|.
CASSTPPSGPNTGELFF
TGTGCCAGTAGTACCCCTCCCAGTGGACCGAACACCGGGGAGCTGTTTTTT
>.|TRBJ1-2|TRBV6-6|few
CASSYGGAERDGYTF
TGTGCCAGCAGTTACGGCGGGGCAGAACGGGATGGCTACACCTTC
>.|TRBJ1-4|TRBV7-2|once
CASSSQGPGGTNEKLFF
TGTGCCAGCAGCTCCCAAGGGCCCGGGGGAACTAATGAAAAACTGTTTTTT
>TRBD2|TRBJ2-7|TRBV28|.
CASSFPSGTLGGSYEQYF
TGTGCCAGCAGTTTCCCCAGCGGGACCCTCGGGGGGTCCTACGAGCAGTACTTC
>.|TRBJ2-7|TRBV2|.
CASNQGNYEQYF
TGTGCCAGCAACCAGGGAAACTACGAGCAGTACTTC
>.|TRBJ2-2|TRBV27|.
CASSSPAGGTGELFF
TGTGCCAGCAGTTCCCCAGCCGGGGGAACCGGGGAGCTGTTTTTT
>TRBD1|TRBJ1-2|TRBV5-1|.
CASSRSGTGGEHGYTF
TGCGCCAGCAGCCGGTCCGGGACAGGGGGCGAACATGGCTACACCTTC
>.|TRBJ2-1|TRBV5-1|.
CASSLVRGSSYNEQFF
TGCGCCAGCAGCTTGGTAAGGGGTAGCTCCTACAATGAGCAGTTCTTC
>.|TRBJ1-1|TRBV21-1|.
CASSKGRVVEAFF
TGTGCCAGCAGCAAAGGAAGGGTAGTGGAAGCTTTCTTT
>.|TRBJ1-1|TRBV11-2|.
CASSLSVSGTEAFF
TGTGCCAGCAGCTTATCAGTGTCCGGCACTGAAGCTTTCTTT